This entry lists 9 T cell receptor beta chains sequenced from one sample in a study of cytotoxic CD8 clonotypes in ibrutinib-treated CLL. Here immunoSEQ multiplex PCR was the method, and the copy in TCRdb shows in-frame clones only, minus some. Found here are around 50,000 clones, 55% to 65% of them singletons; the top ten hold roughly 20%. The sample in question was PBMCs, obtained after 24 months of ibrutinib treatment. The origin of the receptors is a human donor with chronic lymphocytic leukemia.

The chain recombines TRBV11-2 with TRBJ2-2; 8 bases match TRBD1. The germline CDR1 and CDR2 sequences are SGHAT and FQNNGV. CDR3 size: 14 residues. Trimming took 8 bases from V and 4 from J; bases not matched to a gene: 6. The CDR3 spells CASARTGSTGELFF. The CDR3 DNA follows: TGTGCCAGCGCTAGGACAGGGAGCACCGGGGAGCTGTTTTTT.

The chain carries TRBV28 and TRBJ1-2; D gene uncertain. V gave up 3 bases and J gave up 0 bases, with 14 bases separating them. The CDR3 consists of 16 residues. Germline assignment: CDR1 MDHEN and CDR2 SYDVKM. CDR3 region: CASSFYFLNSNYGYTF. Here the CDR3 DNA reads TGTGCCAGCAGTTTTTACTTTCTCAACTCTAACTATGGCTACACCTTC.

J is TRBJ2-7 and V is TRBV28; D tentatively reads TRBD1 or TRBD2 (6 bases each). The germline gives CDR1 MDHEN, CDR2 SYDVKM. V was clipped by 5 bases and J by 13 bases, with 18 bases between them. The CDR3 has 12 residues. CDR3 region: CASSPLWGAFYF. In DNA form, the CDR3 reads TGTGCCAGCAGTCCCCTATGGGGGGCTTTTTACTTC.

The V gene is TRBV29-1, the J gene TRBJ2-7; maybe TRBD1 (7 bases). Trimming stripped 6 bases from V and 3 bases from J, with 21 bases between. Germline assignment: CDR1 SQVTM and CDR2 ANQGSEA. This CDR3 comprises 15 residues. DNA for the CDR3: TGCAGCGTGAGGACAGGCTCCGGGGGTAGCTACGAGCAGTACGTC. As protein: CSVRTGSGGSYEQYV.

V and J are TRBV9 and TRBJ1-2; a weak D match, TRBD1 (6 bases). V lost 4 bases to trimming and J lost 0 bases, with 13 bases between them. The CDR3 length is 15 residues. Germline V gene lookup returns CDR1 SGDLS and CDR2 YYNGEE. CDR3 residues: CASSKRTESNYGYTF. Here the CDR3 DNA reads TGTGCCAGCAGCAAACGGACAGAGTCTAACTATGGCTACACCTTC.

This clone occurred once. This chain joins TRBV5-4 and TRBJ1-2; maybe TRBD1 (6 bases). The germline V gene encodes CDR1 SGHNT and CDR2 YYREEE (reference sequence). This CDR3 is 13 amino acids long. The V gene lost 5 bases and the J gene lost 6 bases, with 14 bases spanning the gap. The CDR3 loop reads CASSTIQGNGYTF. Written as DNA, the CDR3 is TGTGCCAGCAGTACAATACAGGGTAATGGCTACACCTTC.

The chain couples TRBV20-1 to TRBJ2-2, with D unresolved. V shed 6 bases and J shed 6 bases, with 8 bases lying between them. CDR1 and CDR2 from the germline V gene are DFQATT and SNEGSKA (reference sequence). The CDR3 covers 11 residues. The CDR3 loop is CSAKVAGELFF. Written as DNA, the CDR3 is TGCAGTGCCAAGGTCGCCGGGGAGCTGTTTTTT.

This clone has a handful of counts. V gene TRBV6-6 combines with J gene TRBJ1-1; maybe TRBD1 (6 bases). Looked up from germline, CDR1 is MNHNY and CDR2 is SVGAGI (reference sequence). The CDR3 length is 16 residues. The V end was cut by 6 bases, the J end by 0 bases, with 17 bases between. DNA of the CDR3: TGTGCCAGCAGCCACCCCTGGGGACAAATGAACACTGAAGCTTTCTTT. It encodes CASSHPWGQMNTEAFF.

This clone showed up many times. V is TRBV2 and J is TRBJ2-5, with 8 bases matching TRBD2. Trimming took 5 bases from V and 5 from J; bases not matched to a gene: 7. CDR1 and CDR2 (germline): SNHLY, FYNNEI. There are 14 residues in the CDR3. CDR3 loop: CASSSGGRKETQYF. CDR3 DNA sequence: TGTGCCAGCAGTTCGGGGGGGCGTAAGGAGACCCAGTACTTC.